These 8 T cell receptor beta chains were sequenced from one sample in a study of T cells after yellow fever vaccination. TCRdb reprocessed the 5' RACE reads via MiXCR and lists one record per CDR3 protein. Among 110,000 or so distinct CDR3 sequences listed, roughly 7.9% were seen once. The sample consisted of CD4+ T cells sorted from PBMCs, taken more than 35 days after the first yellow fever vaccination. The receptors here all came from a man between 18 and 35 years old who received the YFV17D yellow fever vaccine.

This clonotype has more than one count but fewer than ten. The chain links TRBV18 to TRBJ1-6; D perhaps matches TRBD1 (6 bases). The CDR3 spans 14 residues. V was shortened by 3 bases and J by 8 bases, with 11 bases between the two germline ends. The V gene's germline CDR1 is KGHSH and CDR2 LQKENI. CDR3 region: CASSPTGFDSPLHF. CDR3 sequence (DNA): TGTGCCAGCTCACCGACAGGTTTTGATTCACCCCTCCACTTT. The whole variable domain, remainder taken from reference TRBV18 and TRBJ1-6, is NAGVMQNPRHLVRRRGQEARLRCSPMKGHSHVYWYRQLPEEGLKFMVYLQKENIIDESGMPKERFSAEFPKEGPSILRIQQVVRGDSAAYFCASSPTGFDSPLHFGNGTRLTVT.

This clonotype was observed at least ten times. The CDR3: CASAPGLGPTDTQYF. The CDR3 nucleotides are TGCGCCAGCGCCCCCGGTTTGGGCCCCACAGATACGCAGTATTTT. The V call is TRBV5-1, the J call TRBJ2-3; D gene ambiguous. This CDR3 is built from 15 residues. Germline loops: CDR1 SGHRS, CDR2 YFSETQ. V lost 7 bases and J 2 bases, leaving 17 bases between the germline ends.

This clonotype came up many times. This sequence joins TRBV10-3 and TRBJ2-5; TRBD1 agrees at 10 bases. V gave up 6 bases and J gave up 3 bases; unmatched junction bases: 7. The CDR3 is 15 residues long. Germline lookup yields CDR1 ENHRY and CDR2 SYGVKD. The CDR3: CAIRGQGRGEETQYF. DNA for the CDR3: TGTGCCATCAGGGGACAGGGGCGCGGGGAAGAGACCCAGTACTTC.

This clonotype was recorded many times. V is TRBV7-2 and J is TRBJ1-1; D gene ambiguous. The V end was cut by 5 bases, the J end by 0 bases, with 19 bases between. Per germline, CDR1 SGHTA and CDR2 FQGNSA. CDR3 size: 17 residues. The CDR3, as DNA: TGTGCCAGCAGCCCTGGATACACGGCCTATATGAACACTGAAGCTTTCTTT. This gives the protein CASSPGYTAYMNTEAFF.

The V call is TRBV21-1, the J call TRBJ2-5; TRBD1 is the table's D call and was not checked against the DNA. TRBV21-1 is reported as a pseudogene. This CDR3 is 18 amino acids long. The CDR3 bases are TGTGCCAGCAGCAAAGATCTCCTGGGGGCTGACAACCAAGAGACCCAGTACTTC. Its protein product is CASSKDLLGADNQETQYF.

The sample holds many counts of this clonotype. This chain connects TRBV6-5 to TRBJ2-7; no clear D gene. Germline V lookup: CDR1 MNHEY, CDR2 SVGAGI. CDR3 length: 14 residues. V was cut by 5 bases and J by 0 bases, with 11 bases left in between. The DNA of the CDR3 is TGTGCCAGCAGTCCCGGTTCCCACTCCTACGAGCAGTACTTC. As protein: CASSPGSHSYEQYF.

This clonotype was observed many times. This chain connects TRBV7-8 to TRBJ2-7; TRBD1 matches at 7 bases. The germline V gene encodes CDR1 SGHVS and CDR2 FQNEAQ. This CDR3 has 15 amino acids. J lost 7 bases, V lost 4 bases, and 13 bases had no gene match. The CDR3 nucleotides read TGTGCCAGCAGCTCTAGACAGGGATTGGGTTGGGAGCAGTACTTC. Residues: CASSSRQGLGWEQYF.

This clonotype was recorded many times. This rearrangement joins TRBV6-2 or TRBV6-3 to TRBJ2-1; weak D call: TRBD2 (7 bases). The CDR3 contains 14 residues. Per germline, CDR1 MNHEY and CDR2 SVGEGT. Trimming took 3 bases from V and 10 from J, leaving 16 bases between them. DNA of the CDR3: TGTGCCAGCAGTTATAATTTGGGCGGGGGCGAGCAGTTCTTC. Its translation: CASSYNLGGGEQFF.